This T cell receptor (beta chain) was obtained from a study of cytomegalovirus exposure and HLA in healthy donors. For the study at large: Findings of an earlier analysis included some 120 million unique TCR beta sequences from 180 million or so T cells. Study findings and constraints: The study found most TCR sequences rare, yet found some public TCRs in many donors. Most TCR beta V segments were productive about 87% or about 30% of the time in an earlier analysis. Presence/absence results assume similar sequencing depth per donor, which may not hold.

Points on this clone: What it recognizes is unknown.

It was with 60 Vbeta and 13 Jbeta primers that the PCR ran. Sequencing used immunoSEQ multiplex PCR; TCRdb keeps in-frame clones, though not all of them. Among some 190,000 clones listed, over 70% were seen once. What was sequenced was PBMCs. This TCR came from a man aged 18-30 years in good health and CMV-seronegative.

CDR3 bases: TGTGCCAGCAACAGGACAGGGGGGCGCAATCAGCCCCAGCATTTT. This translates into CASNRTGGRNQPQHF. The chain joins TRBV21-1 to TRBJ1-5; the tabulated D call, TRBD1, remains unverified against the DNA. TRBV21-1 is tagged as a pseudogene. This CDR3 has 15 amino acids.